The 22 T cell receptor beta chains below all came from one sample that was sequenced in a study of cytomegalovirus exposure and HLA in healthy donors. With 60 Vbeta and 13 Jbeta primers, the PCR was carried out. Produced via immunoSEQ multiplex PCR; TCRdb's table is partial and in-frame only. This sample has some 200,000 clones, with about 89% found just once. The material sequenced was PBMCs. All receptors come from a woman aged 18-35 years in good health and CMV-seronegative.

The gene calls are TRBV5-6 and TRBJ2-4, with unresolved D. CDR3 length equals 13 residues. Germline CDR1 SGHDT, CDR2 YYEEEE. The V end lost 1 base, the J end lost 9 bases, and 11 bases lay between the germline ends. The CDR3: CASSLSLRGIQYF. CDR3 nucleotide sequence: TGTGCCAGCAGCTTGTCCCTACGCGGCATTCAGTACTTC.

CDR3 amino acids: CASGTSNYNEQFF. CDR3 in DNA: TGTGCCAGCGGGACTAGCAACTACAATGAGCAGTTCTTC. The gene calls are TRBV6-1 and TRBJ2-1, with TRBD2 matching over 9 bases. Germline-derived CDR1 and CDR2 are MNHNS and SASEGT. This CDR3 is 13 amino acids long. J was trimmed by 3 bases and V by 8 bases; bases with no gene match: 2.

The V call is TRBV7-8, the J call TRBJ2-7; no firm D call. This CDR3 is 11 amino acids long. Germline V gene lookup returns CDR1 SGHVS and CDR2 FQNEAQ. V lost 4 bases and J lost 7, with 8 bases in between. Here the CDR3 reads CASSSSREQYF. For the CDR3, the DNA is TGTGCCAGCAGCTCATCGCGAGAGCAGTACTTC.

The rearrangement joins TRBV28 to TRBJ2-7; a possible D gene is TRBD1 (6 bases). The V end was cut by 7 bases, the J end by 0 bases, with 16 bases between. The CDR3 loop spans 15 amino acids. Germline V gene lookup returns CDR1 MDHEN and CDR2 SYDVKM. The CDR3 loop is CASTVQGSPSYEQYF. The CDR3, as DNA: TGTGCCAGCACCGTACAGGGTTCTCCCTCCTACGAGCAGTACTTC.

CDR3 loop: CASSLQPPLAPGQGRRNEQFF. In DNA, the CDR3 is TGTGCCAGCAGTTTACAGCCTCCACTCGCTCCGGGACAGGGGCGTAGGAATGAGCAGTTCTTC. The rearrangement joins TRBV27 to TRBJ2-1; TRBD1 matches 10 bases. The V segment lost 2 bases and the J segment 7 bases; nucleotides outside the gene matches: 23. The germline gives CDR1 MNHEY, CDR2 SMNVEV (reference sequence). CDR3 length equals 21 residues.

This clone was seen only once. The chain uses TRBV27 and TRBJ1-2, with 9 bases identical to TRBD1. CDR3 length: 16 amino acids. Germline values: CDR1 MNHEY, CDR2 SMNVEV (reference sequence). The trim removed 5 bases at V and 2 bases at J, leaving 9 bases unmatched. The CDR3 region is CASSLLTGGSNYGYTF. The CDR3 coding sequence is TGTGCCAGCAGTCTATTGACAGGGGGATCGAACTATGGCTACACCTTC.

The rearrangement joins TRBV28 to TRBJ2-2; a weak D match, TRBD1 (5 bases). Trimming took 5 bases from V and 6 from J, leaving 10 bases between them. The germline V gene has CDR1 MDHEN and CDR2 SYDVKM. There are 13 residues in the CDR3. CDR3: CASSPGSPGELFF. The CDR3 coding sequence is TGTGCCAGCAGTCCAGGGTCTCCCGGGGAGCTGTTTTTT.

The chain has TRBV10-3 and TRBJ1-5; TRBD1 matches at 8 bases. The CDR3 covers 13 residues. Germline values: CDR1 ENHRY, CDR2 SYGVKD. Trimming removed 6 bases from V and 6 bases from J; junction bases left unmatched: 4. The CDR3 DNA reads as TGTGCCATCAGCGCGACAGGGGTTCAGCCCCAGCATTTT. This translates into CAISATGVQPQHF.

The chain recombines TRBV5-1 with TRBJ2-4, with TRBD1 matching 7 bases. After removal of 2 bases from V and 0 bases from J, the junction contained 8 bases not matched to a gene. There are 17 residues in the CDR3. The germline gives CDR1 SGHRS, CDR2 YFSETQ. The CDR3 sequence: CASSLTDRALAKNIQYF. The CDR3 DNA sequence: TGCGCCAGCAGCTTAACCGACAGGGCTCTAGCCAAAAACATTCAGTACTTC.

The chain uses TRBV10-3 and TRBJ1-1, with a possible D match to TRBD1 (5 bases). This CDR3 spans 14 amino acids. Germline values: CDR1 ENHRY, CDR2 SYGVKD. V was trimmed by 3 bases and J by 7 bases, leaving 15 bases between them. CDR3 coding DNA: TGTGCCATCAGTGATCCTGACAGACATGATGAAGCTTTCTTT. It translates to CAISDPDRHDEAFF.

This chain joins TRBV2 and TRBJ1-1, with TRBD1 matching 8 bases. CDR1 and CDR2 from the germline V gene are SNHLY and FYNNEI. The CDR3 consists of 15 residues. Trimming removed 4 bases from V and 4 bases from J; junction bases left unmatched: 8. The CDR3, as DNA: TGTGCCAGCAGTGGGACGGACAGGGCGGCCACTGAAGCTTTCTTT. It is translated as CASSGTDRAATEAFF.

V is TRBV7-9 and J is TRBJ2-7; possible D gene TRBD1, 6 bases. Germline V gene data show CDR1 as SEHNR and CDR2 as FQNEAQ (reference sequence). The CDR3 has 15 amino acids. V lost 7 bases, J lost 4 bases, and 20 bases lay in between. The CDR3: CASTKLGALGYEQYF. The CDR3 nucleotides read TGTGCCAGCACCAAACTGGGGGCCCTGGGGTACGAGCAGTACTTC. Full variable domain (missing parts from reference TRBV7-9 and TRBJ2-7): DTGVSQNPRHKITKRGQNVTFRCDPISEHNRLYWYRQTLGQGPEFLTYFQNEAQLEKSRLLSDRFSAERPKGSFSTLEIQRTEQGDSAMYLCASTKLGALGYEQYFGPGTRLTVT.

This chain uses TRBV7-2 with TRBJ2-1; 8 bases are a match to TRBD2. Germline V gene data show CDR1 as SGHTA and CDR2 as FQGNSA. This CDR3 is built from 14 residues. V shed 1 base and J 8 bases; nucleotides not matched to a gene: 4. The CDR3 reads CASSLGSGRYEQFF. CDR3 nucleotides: TGTGCCAGCAGCTTAGGGAGCGGGAGATATGAGCAGTTCTTC.

This clone was found once. The chain has TRBV20-1 and TRBJ1-2, with 8 positions matching TRBD1. The J segment lost 8 bases and the V segment lost 5 bases, leaving 4 bases of the junction unmatched. Germline-derived CDR1 and CDR2 are DFQATT and SNEGSKA (reference sequence). This CDR3 comprises 11 residues. The DNA of the CDR3 is TGCAGTGCTTCCGGGGACAGGGGCTACACCTTC. Translation: CSASGDRGYTF.

The rearrangement links TRBV5-1 to TRBJ1-5; 11 bases align to TRBD1. The V gene's germline CDR1 is SGHRS and CDR2 YFSETQ. V lost 5 bases, J lost 5 bases, and 6 bases stayed unmatched. The length of the CDR3 is 15 residues. The CDR3 coding sequence is TGCGCCAGCAGTTGGACAGGGGGCAAAGATCAGCCCCAGCATTTT. Its translation: CASSWTGGKDQPQHF. The full variable domain, with the rest looked up from reference TRBV5-1 and TRBJ1-5, is KAGVTQTPRYLIKTRGQQVTLSCSPISGHRSVSWYQQTPGQGLQFLFEYFSETQRNKGNFPGRFSGRQFSNSRSEMNVSTLELGDSALYLCASSWTGGKDQPQHFGDGTRLSIL.

This sequence joins TRBV6-6 and TRBJ2-4, with D perhaps TRBD2 (5 bases). The CDR3 is 11 residues long. The V gene's germline CDR1 is MNHNY and CDR2 SVGAGI (reference sequence). V lost 0 bases and J 14 bases, leaving 8 bases between the germline ends. Here the CDR3 reads CASSYSTGKYF. The CDR3 nucleotides are TGTGCCAGCAGTTACTCGACCGGGAAGTACTTC.

The chain carries TRBV7-9 and TRBJ2-5, with 7 bases matching TRBD2. This CDR3 spans 15 amino acids. Trimming took 1 base from V and 5 from J; bases not matched to a gene: 7. The germline CDR1 and CDR2 sequences are SEHNR and FQNEAQ (reference sequence). The CDR3 spells CASSLDWTRSETQYF. In nucleotides, the CDR3 is TGTGCCAGCAGCTTAGATTGGACTAGGAGCGAGACCCAGTACTTC.

This clone came up once. The J gene is TRBJ2-6, the V gene TRBV4-1; 8 bases are a match to TRBD1. CDR1 and CDR2 (germline): MGHRA, YSYEKL. This CDR3 has 20 amino acids. With 0 bases clipped from V and 0 bases from J, the junction kept 10 bases outside the gene matches. CDR3 sequence: CASSQELWTGSNSGANVLTF. The DNA for the CDR3 is TGCGCCAGCAGCCAAGAGCTATGGACAGGGTCAAACTCTGGGGCCAACGTCCTGACTTTC.

V usage is TRBV14 and J usage is TRBJ2-1, with D possibly TRBD1 on 6 matching bases. Germline loops: CDR1 SGHDN, CDR2 FVKESK. The CDR3 length is 15 residues. V dropped 4 bases and J dropped 3 bases, with 13 bases sitting between them. The CDR3 loop is CASSPGSGVYNEQFF. The CDR3 coding sequence is TGTGCCAGCAGCCCCGGGTCAGGGGTCTACAATGAGCAGTTCTTC.

The chain couples TRBV28 to TRBJ1-4, with D possibly being TRBD1 (6 bases). CDR1 and CDR2 (germline): MDHEN, SYDVKM. This CDR3 spans 15 amino acids. The V and J ends lost 3 bases and 8 bases respectively, with 16 bases between them. CDR3 loop: CASSFRGAGGEKLFF. CDR3 nucleotides: TGTGCCAGCAGTTTCAGGGGCGCGGGAGGAGAAAAACTGTTTTTT.

The rearrangement uses TRBV18 and TRBJ1-3, with unresolved D. The CDR3 length is 14 residues. Trimming pared 5 bases from V and 0 bases from J, leaving 8 bases between. CDR1 is KGHSH and CDR2 is LQKENI in the germline V gene. This chain's CDR3 is CASSGGYSGNTIYF. CDR3 sequence (DNA): TGTGCCAGCTCAGGCGGATACTCTGGAAACACCATATATTTT.

The V call is TRBV27, the J call TRBJ1-5; TRBD1 agrees at 8 bases. V lost 2 bases and J lost 3; bases outside the gene matches: 9. There are 17 residues in the CDR3. The germline V gene encodes CDR1 MNHEY and CDR2 SMNVEV (reference sequence). CDR3 sequence reads: CASSLGPGGEYNQPQHF. CDR3 coding DNA: TGTGCCAGCAGTTTAGGTCCAGGGGGCGAGTACAATCAGCCCCAGCATTTT.